The rows below give T cell receptor beta chains drawn from one sample of a study of cytomegalovirus exposure and HLA in healthy donors. TCRdb's table, derived via immunoSEQ multiplex PCR, lists solely in-frame clones and lacks some. The sample consists of some 150,000 clones, about 73% of them appearing once. Sequenced: PBMCs. The receptors here all came from a man aged 35 to 55 in good health and CMV-seropositive. The CDR3 runs from the conserved cysteine through the conserved F or W. Each record gives: clone size, D gene, V gene, J gene, CDR3 protein, CDR3 DNA. D genes are given only for firm matches. The listing skips clone size in some rows; elsewhere it reads once, few, many or a size class.

>few|-|TRBV30|TRBJ1-5
CAWSLYSNQPQHF
TGTGCCTGGAGCCTATATAGCAATCAGCCCCAGCATTTT
>-|TRBD2|TRBV5-1|TRBJ2-3
CASRRGDGSTDTQYF
TGCGCCAGCAGGCGGGGGGACGGAAGCACGGATACGCAGTATTTT
>few|TRBD1|TRBV7-9|TRBJ2-7
CSSTRQGSEQYF
TGTTCCAGCACCAGACAGGGAAGCGAGCAGTACTTC
>-|-|TRBV28|TRBJ2-3
CASTPWGVRRSSTDTQYF
TGTGCCAGCACCCCTTGGGGGGTTAGGCGAAGCAGTACAGATACGCAGTATTTT
>once|-|TRBV19|TRBJ2-2
CASSIDRWELFF
TGTGCCAGTAGTATAGATCGTTGGGAGCTGTTTTTT
>-|-|TRBV12-5|TRBJ2-3
CASGCRDTRRPDTQYF
TGTGCTAGTGGCTGCAGGGACACCAGGCGGCCAGATACGCAGTATTTT
>-|-|TRBV5-1|TRBJ2-1
CASSLAMGGDEQFF
TGCGCCAGCAGCTTGGCCATGGGGGGAGATGAGCAGTTCTTC
>-|-|TRBV14|TRBJ1-1
CASSPRTANTEAFF
TGTGCCAGCAGCCCAAGGACAGCGAACACTGAAGCTTTCTTT
>-|-|TRBV6-1|TRBJ2-5
CASRVRGYQETQYF
TGTGCCAGCAGGGTTAGGGGGTACCAAGAGACCCAGTACTTC
>-|TRBD2|TRBV5-1|TRBJ2-7
CASSGSQAGGSYEQYF
TGCGCCAGCAGCGGCTCCCAGGCGGGGGGATCTTACGAGCAGTACTTC
>-|TRBD2|TRBV5-1|TRBJ2-7
CASSLGLAETYEQYF
TGCGCCAGCAGCCTGGGACTAGCGGAAACCTACGAGCAGTACTTC
>few|TRBD2|TRBV7-3|TRBJ2-1
CASTLTSGSYNEQFF
TGTGCCAGCACCTTGACTAGCGGGAGCTACAATGAGCAGTTCTTC
>-|TRBD2|TRBV9|TRBJ2-1
CASSTLADPSYNEQFF
TGTGCCAGCAGCACTCTAGCGGATCCCTCCTACAATGAGCAGTTCTTC
>-|TRBD1|TRBV6-1|TRBJ1-5
CASSEDPGTGWGQPQHF
TGTGCCAGCAGTGAGGATCCCGGGACAGGGTGGGGGCAGCCCCAGCATTTT
>-|-|TRBV5-4|TRBJ2-3
CASRDLVGGTQYF
TGTGCCAGCAGGGACCTAGTCGGGGGTACGCAGTATTTT
>few|-|TRBV6-1|TRBJ1-4
CASSKNRATNEKLFF
TGTGCCAGCAGTAAGAACCGAGCAACTAATGAAAAACTGTTTTTT
>-|TRBD2|TRBV6-1|TRBJ2-7
CASSGAGTSGRYEQYF
TGTGCCAGCAGTGGAGCCGGGACTAGCGGGAGGTACGAGCAGTACTTC
>-|-|TRBV18|TRBJ1-4
CASSLAHYKATNEKLFF
TGTGCCAGCTCACTAGCACATTATAAGGCAACTAATGAAAAACTGTTTTTT
>-|-|TRBV7-9|TRBJ1-4
CASSLREKLFF
TGTGCCAGCAGCTTACGTGAAAAACTGTTTTTT
>-|-|TRBV30|TRBJ1-5
CAWSGQGIYNQPQHF
TGTGCCTGGAGTGGCCAGGGGATATACAATCAGCCCCAGCATTTT
>-|-|TRBV6-5|TRBJ1-2
CASFGGAGGYTF
TGTGCCAGCTTTGGGGGGGCTGGTGGCTACACCTTC
>few|TRBD1|TRBV6-6|TRBJ2-7
CASSYTGQGGSYEQYF
TGTGCCAGCAGTTACACAGGACAGGGGGGCTCCTACGAGCAGTACTTC
>-|-|TRBV6-5|TRBJ2-2
CASSFELPGELFF
TGTGCCAGCAGTTTCGAACTTCCCGGGGAGCTGTTTTTT
>-|TRBD2|TRBV28|TRBJ2-5
CASSLMGGVQETQYF
TGTGCCAGCAGTTTAATGGGGGGGGTCCAAGAGACCCAGTACTTC
>-|-|TRBV9|TRBJ1-4
CASSVVDSNEKLFF
TGTGCCAGCAGCGTAGTTGACTCTAATGAAAAACTGTTTTTT
>-|-|TRBV6-5|TRBJ1-1
CASSYSPSTGNTEAFF
TGTGCCAGCAGTTACTCCCCATCAACAGGGAACACTGAAGCTTTCTTT
>-|-|TRBV13|TRBJ2-7
CASSLGGRWSYEQYF
TGTGCCAGCAGCTTAGGAGGCAGGTGGTCCTACGAGCAGTACTTC
>-|-|TRBV7-9|TRBJ1-2
CASSLRGEGDGYTF
TGTGCCAGCAGCTTAAGAGGGGAGGGGGATGGCTACACCTTC
>-|-|TRBV12-5|TRBJ2-1
CASGFHLRDLNSYNEQFF
TGTGCTAGTGGTTTCCACCTCCGGGACTTAAACTCCTACAATGAGCAGTTCTTC
>-|-|TRBV9|TRBJ2-4
CASSAVPDPRGNIQYF
TGTGCCAGCAGCGCAGTACCAGACCCGCGGGGAAACATTCAGTACTTC
>-|-|TRBV11-2|TRBJ1-2
CASSQKIRGDAYGYTF
TGTGCCAGCAGTCAAAAAATCCGGGGGGACGCGTATGGCTACACCTTC
>-|TRBD1|TRBV6-5|TRBJ1-1
CASSRDSRNTEAFF
TGTGCCAGCAGCCGGGACAGTAGGAACACTGAAGCTTTCTTT
>-|TRBD1|TRBV28|TRBJ1-1
CASSLTPRTGAEAFF
TGTGCCAGCAGTTTAACTCCTAGGACAGGGGCTGAAGCTTTCTTT
>-|-|TRBV30|TRBJ2-7
CACYRGLKTYEQYF
TGTGCCTGTTATAGGGGACTCAAGACCTACGAGCAGTACTTC
>once|-|TRBV25-1|TRBJ1-2
CASSDPAQSRDYGYTF
TGTGCCAGCAGTGACCCCGCGCAGTCCCGGGACTATGGCTACACCTTC
>few|-|TRBV28|TRBJ1-4
CASTSWTGVGEKLFF
TGTGCCAGCACCTCTTGGACGGGGGTGGGAGAAAAACTGTTTTTT
>-|-|TRBV7-2|TRBJ1-1
CASSLVGGGNTEAFF
TGTGCCAGCAGCTTAGTCGGGGGTGGGAACACTGAAGCTTTCTTT
>-|-|TRBV7-3|TRBJ2-7
CASSLNSAGEQYF
TGTGCCAGCAGCTTAAACTCGGCGGGAGAGCAGTACTTC
>-|-|TRBV11-2|TRBJ2-7
CASSLAGVPGTPYEQYF
TGTGCCAGCAGCTTGGCGGGCGTACCCGGGACACCCTACGAGCAGTACTTC
>-|TRBD1|TRBV6-6|TRBJ2-1
CASSSVGQGIRNEQFF
TGTGCCAGCAGTTCCGTGGGACAGGGAATAAGGAATGAGCAGTTCTTC
>once|-|TRBV29-1|TRBJ2-4
CSGGDPGNIQYF
TGCAGCGGGGGAGACCCGGGAAACATTCAGTACTTC
>-|TRBD1|TRBV6-1|TRBJ2-2
CASSARGFDTGELFF
TGTGCCAGCAGCGCCAGGGGGTTCGACACCGGGGAGCTGTTTTTT
>-|-|TRBV19|TRBJ1-6
CASGPGMNSPLHF
TGTGCCAGTGGCCCAGGGATGAATTCACCCCTCCACTTT
>-|-|TRBV7-9|TRBJ2-2
CASSSYSSMSGELFF
TGTGCCAGCAGCTCGTACAGTAGTATGTCCGGGGAGCTGTTTTTT
>few|TRBD1|TRBV6-5|TRBJ1-2
CASSYRTGMGYGYTF
TGTGCCAGCAGTTACCGGACAGGGATGGGCTATGGCTACACCTTC
>-|-|TRBV18|TRBJ1-2
CASSPGTGRHGYTF
TGTGCCAGCTCACCAGGAACAGGGCGCCATGGCTACACCTTC
>-|TRBD2|TRBV27|TRBJ2-1
CASSKAASGYNEQFF
TGTGCCAGCTCCAAGGCGGCTAGCGGATACAATGAGCAGTTCTTC
>-|-|TRBV30|TRBJ1-2
CASRGTASGGYTF
TGTGCTTCGCGGGGCACCGCGTCGGGTGGCTACACCTTC
>once|-|TRBV5-5|TRBJ2-7
CASSSGGNFYEQYF
TGCGCCAGCAGCTCCGGCGGGAACTTTTACGAGCAGTACTTC
>-|TRBD1|TRBV7-9|TRBJ2-7
CSSSFRQGASEQYF
TGTTCCAGCAGCTTTAGGCAGGGGGCCTCCGAGCAGTACTTC
>-|TRBD1|TRBV10-2|TRBJ2-1
CASNGQGLGQGAYEQFF
TGCGCCAGCAACGGTCAGGGTTTGGGACAGGGGGCCTATGAGCAGTTCTTC
>-|TRBD1|TRBV28|TRBJ2-7
CASSASETGRHEQYF
TGTGCCAGCAGTGCCTCAGAGACAGGGAGACACGAGCAGTACTTC
>-|-|TRBV5-1|TRBJ1-1
CASSLEGFLGQNTEAFF
TGCGCCAGCAGCTTGGAAGGATTCCTGGGACAGAACACTGAAGCTTTCTTT
>-|-|TRBV7-8|TRBJ2-3
CASSLSGYSTDTQYF
TGTGCCAGCAGCTTAAGCGGCTATAGCACAGATACGCAGTATTTT
>few|-|TRBV10-1|TRBJ2-3
CASSPGADTQYF
TGCGCCAGCAGTCCCGGAGCAGATACGCAGTATTTT
>-|-|TRBV5-1|TRBJ2-5
CASSLAAGLGLETQYF
TGCGCCAGCAGCTTGGCCGCAGGCCTTGGCTTAGAGACCCAGTACTTC
>few|TRBD1|TRBV29-1|TRBJ2-5
CSVGETGGSATQYF
TGCAGCGTTGGGGAAACAGGGGGGAGTGCGACCCAGTACTTC